This TCR beta chain comes out of a study of T cells in narcolepsy. Here immunoSEQ multiplex PCR was the method, and the copy in TCRdb shows in-frame clones only, minus some. The repertoire holds around 25,000 clones, roughly 80% seen once, with over 0.55% in the top ten. Points on this clone: Its antigen is still unknown.

This CDR3 spans 14 amino acids. Looked up from germline, CDR1 is MDHEN and CDR2 is SYDVKM. V was cut by 10 bases and J by 6 bases, with 18 bases left in between. Findings and limits, study-wide: Same-patient CSF and blood CD4+ T cell clonotypes included HCRT-specific and TRIB2-specific autoreactive ones. No autoreactive T cell clone sequences appeared in some memory CD4+ repertoires.

The receptor's source is a human donor with narcolepsy. The chain is built from TRBV28 and TRBJ2-2; D call uncertain. The sequenced sample consisted of CD45RA- memory CD4+ T cells from PBMCs. CDR3 residues: CATGGVMVSGELFF. As DNA, the CDR3 is TGTGCCACTGGCGGAGTAATGGTCTCCGGGGAGCTGTTTTTT. Looking up the rest from reference TRBV28 and TRBJ2-2 gives the full variable domain: DVKVTQSSRYLVKRTGEKVFLECVQDMDHENMFWYRQDPGLGLRLIYFSYDVKMKEKGDIPEGYSVSREKKERFSLILESASTNQTSMYLCATGGVMVSGELFFGEGSRLTVL.